One sample yielded the 14 T cell receptor beta chains listed below, sequenced in a study of T cells after yellow fever vaccination. MiXCR was run by TCRdb on the 5' RACE reads, yielding one entry per CDR3 protein. The sample carries more than 120,000 distinct CDR3 sequences, more than 6% recorded once. The sample was CD4+ T cells sorted from PBMCs, taken 5 days after the yellow fever booster vaccination. The receptors were gathered from a man younger than 40 who received the YFV17D yellow fever vaccine.

This clonotype was counted ten times or more. The chain recombines TRBV12-3 or TRBV12-4 with TRBJ2-7; 7 bases align to TRBD2. The V gene end was trimmed by 5 bases and the J gene end by 4 bases; junction bases not matched to a gene: 8. CDR3 length: 14 amino acids. The CDR3 DNA is TGTGCCAGCAGTACCCGGCCGGGGGGTTACGAGCAGTACTTC. It yields the protein CASSTRPGGYEQYF.

The sample holds many counts of this clonotype. This rearrangement joins TRBV5-1 to TRBJ2-7, with 12 nucleotides matching TRBD2. CDR3 length: 14 residues. Per the germline V gene, CDR1 is SGHRS and CDR2 is YFSETQ. V lost 5 bases, J lost 6 bases, and 6 bases stayed unmatched. The CDR3 region is CASRTSGSLVEQYF. The CDR3 nucleotides read TGCGCCAGCAGGACTAGCGGGAGTTTAGTCGAGCAGTACTTC.

This clonotype was seen many times. This sequence joins TRBV11-2 and TRBJ2-7, with 7 bases lining up with TRBD1. Germline loops: CDR1 SGHAT, CDR2 FQNNGV. This CDR3 has 14 amino acids. V was pared by 0 bases and J by 6 bases, with 5 bases of the junction left unmatched. The CDR3 region has the DNA TGTGCCAGCAGCTTAGAGAGACAGGGTGTCGAGCAGTACTTC. This translates into CASSLERQGVEQYF.

This clonotype was seen only a few times. The CDR3 DNA reads as TGTGCCACCAGCAGAGATTACAACTACGAGCAGTTCTTC. It yields the protein CATSRDYNYEQFF. The chain is built from TRBV15 and TRBJ2-1; D unresolved. CDR3 length equals 13 residues. From germline, CDR1 is LNHNV and CDR2 YYDKDF (reference sequence). The V end was cut by 0 bases, the J end by 10 bases, with 10 bases between.

This clonotype occurred many times. The J gene is TRBJ2-5, the V gene TRBV7-2; TRBD2 matches 8 bases. This CDR3 has 14 amino acids. The V gene's germline CDR1 is SGHTA and CDR2 FQGNSA. Germline trimming cut 5 bases from V and 8 bases from J; bases unmatched to any gene: 10. The CDR3 loop reads CASSVSGRYETQYF. DNA for the CDR3: TGTGCCAGCAGCGTAAGCGGGAGATACGAAACCCAGTACTTC. Full variable domain (rest looked up from reference TRBV7-2 and TRBJ2-5): GAGVSQSPSNKVTEKGKDVELRCDPISGHTALYWYRQSLGQGLEFLIYFQGNSAPDKSGLPSDRFSAERTGGSVSTLTIQRTQQEDSAVYLCASSVSGRYETQYFGPGTRLLVL.

The sample holds many counts of this clonotype. In DNA form, the CDR3 reads TGTGCCAGCAGCCACCAGCGGGGGAGCTCCTACAATGAGCAGTTCTTC. Encoded protein: CASSHQRGSSYNEQFF. The chain combines TRBV3-1 with TRBJ2-1; 8 bases agree with TRBD2. From germline, CDR1 is LGHDT and CDR2 YNNKEL (reference sequence). J was trimmed by 0 bases and V by 3 bases; bases with no gene match: 4. CDR3 length: 16 residues.

This clonotype has just a few counts. The chain is built from TRBV7-2 and TRBJ2-7; 7 bases agree with TRBD2. CDR1 SGHTA and CDR2 FQGNSA come from the germline V gene. The V gene end was trimmed by 2 bases and the J gene end by 13 bases; junction bases not matched to a gene: 11. This CDR3 comprises 13 residues. The CDR3 spells CASSLTSVGRRYF. CDR3 sequence (DNA): TGTGCCAGCAGCTTAACTAGCGTGGGGAGGAGATACTTC.

At least ten counts were recorded for this clonotype. This chain links TRBV29-1 with TRBJ2-3; D is ambiguous. Trimming took 5 bases from V and 6 from J, leaving 9 bases between them. Per germline, CDR1 SQVTM and CDR2 ANQGSEA. This CDR3 is built from 11 residues. CDR3 region: CSVLRRDTQYF. CDR3 DNA sequence: TGCAGCGTTCTCCGTCGGGATACGCAGTATTTT.

This clonotype was recorded at least ten times. The chain has TRBV12-3 or TRBV12-4 and TRBJ2-3; D is unclear. V gave up 6 bases and J gave up 3 bases, with 10 bases separating them. The CDR3 totals 13 residues. The CDR3 loop is CASSVAQTDTQYF. For the CDR3, the DNA is TGTGCCAGCAGCGTAGCCCAAACAGATACGCAGTATTTT.

In this sample, this clonotype turned up many times. This chain uses TRBV12-3 or TRBV12-4 with TRBJ2-1; TRBD1 matches 7 bases. The J segment lost 10 bases and the V segment lost 6 bases, leaving 15 bases of the junction unmatched. The CDR3 sequence is 15 residues long. The CDR3 coding sequence is TGTGCCAGCAGCCAAACAGGGGACCCTCGAGGAGAGCAGTTCTTC. This codes for CASSQTGDPRGEQFF.

The genes are TRBV4-2 and TRBJ1-4, with TRBD1 matching over 7 bases. Germline V gives CDR1 LGHNA, CDR2 YNFKEQ. V shed 0 bases and J 7 bases; nucleotides not matched to a gene: 5. CDR3 length equals 15 residues. The chain's CDR3 is CASSQDPRQGEKLFF. Written as DNA, the CDR3 is TGTGCCAGCAGCCAAGATCCCAGACAGGGTGAAAAACTGTTTTTT.

This clonotype has at least ten counts. V gene TRBV10-3 combines with J gene TRBJ2-5; 8 bases fit TRBD2. With V trimmed by 2 bases and J by 2 bases, 7 bases remained unmatched. The CDR3 runs to 16 residues. Germline lookup yields CDR1 ENHRY and CDR2 SYGVKD. The CDR3 reads CAISEALAGPQETQYF. The CDR3 coding sequence is TGTGCCATCAGTGAGGCCCTAGCGGGCCCTCAAGAGACCCAGTACTTC.

This clonotype has a count of ten or more. The V and J genes are TRBV25-1 and TRBJ2-3; 8 bases agree with TRBD1. V lost 3 bases, J lost 5 bases, and 7 bases stayed unmatched. There are 15 residues in the CDR3. The germline CDR1 and CDR2 sequences are MGHDK and SYGVNS. The CDR3 DNA follows: TGTGCCAGCAGTGAGGTGGACAGGGATAAAGATACGCAGTATTTT. Translation gives CASSEVDRDKDTQYF.

In this sample, this clonotype turned up many times. The rearrangement uses TRBV20-1 and TRBJ2-3; the match to TRBD2 covers 10 bases. Germline V gives CDR1 DFQATT, CDR2 SNEGSKA (reference sequence). This CDR3 spans 14 amino acids. With 5 bases clipped from V and 3 bases from J, the junction kept 5 bases outside the gene matches. CDR3 amino acids: CSALKREGTDTQYF. The CDR3 DNA sequence: TGCAGTGCTTTAAAGCGGGAGGGGACAGATACGCAGTATTTT.